A selection of T cell receptor beta chains follows, all from one sample in a study of Graves' ophthalmopathy and Graves' hyperthyroidism. Using its own MiXCR run on the multiplex PCR reads, TCRdb lists one record per CDR3 protein. The sample shows about 370,000 distinct CDR3 sequences, approximately 16% of them seen only once. Sequenced: peripheral blood. The source of these receptors is a woman under 30 with Graves' ophthalmopathy. Both conserved end residues are part of each CDR3. The D gene is left open where the match is weak. Expanded clones are given a class, and other clones once, few, many or no size at all.

cdr3_length	d_call	clone_size	j_call	v_call	cdr3_aa	cdr3_nt
14	TRBD1	many	TRBJ1-1	TRBV11-2	CASSSNRGDSEAFF	TGTGCCAGCAGCTCTAACAGAGGGGACAGCGAAGCTTTCTTT
15	TRBD1	.	TRBJ1-2	TRBV28	CASLRQGARLYGYTF	TGTGCCAGCCTACGACAGGGGGCGCGACTCTATGGCTACACCTTC
15	TRBD1	many	TRBJ2-4	TRBV28	CASSKTGAPFSIQYF	TGTGCCAGCAGCAAAACAGGGGCCCCCTTTAGCATTCAGTACTTC
11	.	many	TRBJ2-2	TRBV30	CAWTSYGELFF	TGTGCCTGGACTAGTTACGGGGAGCTGTTTTTT
14	.	many	TRBJ2-7	TRBV7-8	CASSFGQLSYEQYF	TGTGCCAGCAGCTTTGGACAGCTCTCCTACGAGCAGTACTTC
14	.	many	TRBJ1-2	TRBV12-3/TRBV12-4	CASTLTGDNYGYTF	TGTGCCAGCACCCTGACAGGTGACAACTATGGCTACACCTTC
18	TRBD1	many	TRBJ1-1	TRBV27	CASSYTTGDGPGNTEAFF	TGTGCCAGCAGTTACACCACAGGGGATGGGCCCGGGAACACTGAAGCTTTCTTT
12	.	many	TRBJ2-7	TRBV28	CASSFSWIEQYF	TGTGCCAGCAGTTTCTCATGGATCGAGCAGTACTTC
15	.	many	TRBJ1-3	TRBV6-1	CASRPMEGSGNTIYF	TGTGCCAGCAGGCCTATGGAGGGCTCTGGAAACACCATATATTTT
14	.	few	TRBJ2-7	TRBV7-3	CASSICREIYEQYF	TGTGCCAGCAGCATATGCAGGGAAATCTACGAGCAGTACTTC
14	TRBD1	many	TRBJ1-5	TRBV4-3	CASSQDRGNQPQHF	TGTGCCAGCAGCCAGGACAGGGGAAATCAGCCCCAGCATTTT
15	.	many	TRBJ1-2	TRBV28	CASSLSGARTYGYTF	TGTGCCAGCAGTTTATCGGGGGCGCGGACCTATGGCTACACCTTC
13	.	many	TRBJ2-4	TRBV30	CAWSRKQGNIQYF	TGTGCCTGGAGTCGTAAACAGGGAAACATTCAGTACTTC
11	.	many	TRBJ1-3	TRBV29-1	CSVEEGNTIYF	TGCAGCGTCGAAGAGGGAAACACCATATATTTT
15	.	many	TRBJ2-5	TRBV6-2/TRBV6-3	CASSYLEGEGETQYF	TGTGCCAGCAGTTACCTTGAGGGAGAGGGAGAGACCCAGTACTTC
15	TRBD2	many	TRBJ2-7	TRBV5-1	CASSLPASGSSEQYF	TGCGCCAGCAGCTTGCCGGCTAGCGGGAGTTCCGAGCAGTACTTC
13	.	many	TRBJ2-7	TRBV7-2	CASSLFPGVEQYF	TGTGCCAGCAGCTTATTTCCAGGGGTCGAGCAGTACTTC
15	TRBD2	many	TRBJ2-1	TRBV6-1	CASSEFSGGANEQFF	TGTGCCAGCAGTGAATTTAGCGGGGGGGCCAATGAGCAGTTCTTC
17	.	many	TRBJ1-1	TRBV6-2/TRBV6-3	CASSYPEWTPMNTEAFF	TGTGCCAGCAGTTACCCCGAATGGACACCCATGAACACTGAAGCTTTCTTT
14	TRBD1	many	TRBJ1-1	TRBV5-5	CASSQLGGYTEAFF	TGTGCCAGCAGCCAGTTAGGGGGCTACACTGAAGCTTTCTTT
14	.	many	TRBJ2-7	TRBV6-5	CASSMTVIPYEQYF	TGTGCCAGCAGTATGACAGTTATTCCCTACGAGCAGTACTTC
14	.	many	TRBJ1-2	TRBV28	CASSLGGLSGGYTF	TGTGCCAGCAGTTTAGGGGGCCTCTCCGGTGGCTACACCTTC
15	.	many	TRBJ1-1	TRBV7-8	CASSLDLGGNTEAFF	TGTGCCAGCAGCTTAGATCTCGGCGGAAACACTGAAGCTTTCTTT
12	.	many	TRBJ1-1	TRBV20-1	CSAPEFGSEAFF	TGCAGTGCTCCTGAATTCGGGTCTGAAGCTTTCTTT
11	.	many	TRBJ1-2	TRBV18	CASSPDSGYTF	TGTGCCAGCTCACCCGACAGCGGCTACACCTTC
15	TRBD1	many	TRBJ2-5	TRBV5-8	CASSLDRGLQETQYF	TGTGCCAGCAGCCTGGACAGGGGGCTGCAAGAGACCCAGTACTTC
14	TRBD1	many	TRBJ2-4	TRBV2	CASKWGQGMNIQYF	TGTGCCAGCAAATGGGGACAGGGGATGAACATTCAGTACTTC